Listed below are T cell receptor beta chains from one sample, sequenced in a study of blood T cells in healthy people across ages. From the 5' RACE reads, TCRdb called clonotypes with MiXCR, one entry per CDR3 protein. Here the sample spans about 680,000 distinct CDR3 sequences, approximately 50% being singletons. The sequenced material came from blood. The receptors shown here come from a woman aged 60-75 years in good health. Both conserved end residues are trimmed from each CDR3.

TRBV13	TRBJ1-1	ASSLRSQGRTEAF
TRBV20-1	TRBJ2-1	SASPGPPYNEQF
TRBV20-1	TRBJ2-3	SALKSGGDTQY
TRBV10-3	TRBJ1-1	AFSPGGTEAF
TRBV7-2	TRBJ2-5	ASSLGSGSGQETQY
TRBV7-8	TRBJ2-7	ASSLSLQSTYNEQY
TRBV3-1	TRBJ1-1	ASSLSTGVAGAF
TRBV6-2/TRBV6-3	TRBJ2-1	ASSPPAAGGYNEQF
TRBV12-3/TRBV12-4	TRBJ2-7	ASSREYEQY
TRBV29-1	TRBJ1-2	SVEDQQGAGGYT
TRBV6-6	TRBJ2-1	ASSYEPNEQF
TRBV28	TRBJ1-2	ASSYATNYGYT
TRBV28	TRBJ2-3	ASKRTGTFSTDTQY
TRBV15	TRBJ2-2	ATSREEQDTGELF
TRBV7-9	TRBJ1-1	ASRPTGVRTEAF
TRBV29-1	TRBJ1-4	SVGVSPREKLF
TRBV2	TRBJ2-1	ASTQQRETHNEQF
TRBV27	TRBJ2-7	ASRGLADHEQY
TRBV5-1	TRBJ2-6	ASSLLGSWSGANVLT
TRBV29-1	TRBJ2-3	SVLGQRTDTQY
TRBV6-1	TRBJ1-5	ASSAPTGGGQPQH
TRBV4-3	TRBJ2-3	ASSPETGTREY
TRBV20-1	TRBJ1-1	STGRANTEAF
TRBV24-1	TRBJ2-5	ATSDWASGRETQY
TRBV29-1	TRBJ1-1	SVSRTGRYTEAF
TRBV7-9	TRBJ1-2	ASSQSRPTGSYGYT
TRBV20-1	TRBJ1-2	SAFAGFFESYT
TRBV5-6	TRBJ1-4	ASSSVDRTGNEKLF
TRBV27	TRBJ2-1	ASQTGTSSYNEQF
TRBV29-1	TRBJ2-3	SVEGGTASTDTQY
TRBV27	TRBJ2-3	ASGLSGATDTQY
TRBV6-2/TRBV6-3	TRBJ2-5	ASGDYQETQY
TRBV13	TRBJ2-5	ASSPELAGDYNEQY
TRBV24-1	-	ATSLTRGGGETQY
TRBV7-2	TRBJ2-3	AVLSGDTDTQY
TRBV6-4	TRBJ2-6	ASSELASGANVLT
TRBV5-6	TRBJ1-4	ASSPAGRDEKLF
TRBV29-1	TRBJ2-1	SVLPDRGRNNEQF
TRBV7-2	TRBJ2-7	ASSQPLRYEQY
TRBV20-1	TRBJ2-7	SARKTGLAGEQY
TRBV24-1	TRBJ2-1	ATSDPQGYRSIHEQF
TRBV5-5	TRBJ2-4	ARSLTRLALAGTKNIQY
TRBV2	TRBJ2-2	ASGRRNGELF
TRBV13	TRBJ1-2	ASSLPRGFT
TRBV2	TRBJ1-2	ASSEGVGRYNGYT
TRBV5-1	TRBJ2-2	ASSLLPGTSVKSFIGELF
TRBV14	TRBJ2-5	ASSPGDYETQY
TRBV6-2/TRBV6-3	TRBJ2-3	ASKSGRASAQY
TRBV28	TRBJ1-3	ASSSPGVGNTIY
TRBV7-9	TRBJ1-2	ASSLQGRWGSYT
TRBV30	-	AWTSGSRNEQY
TRBV3-1	TRBJ2-3	ASSQKRGTQSGGTDTQY
TRBV9	TRBJ1-1	ASSVDQGREAF